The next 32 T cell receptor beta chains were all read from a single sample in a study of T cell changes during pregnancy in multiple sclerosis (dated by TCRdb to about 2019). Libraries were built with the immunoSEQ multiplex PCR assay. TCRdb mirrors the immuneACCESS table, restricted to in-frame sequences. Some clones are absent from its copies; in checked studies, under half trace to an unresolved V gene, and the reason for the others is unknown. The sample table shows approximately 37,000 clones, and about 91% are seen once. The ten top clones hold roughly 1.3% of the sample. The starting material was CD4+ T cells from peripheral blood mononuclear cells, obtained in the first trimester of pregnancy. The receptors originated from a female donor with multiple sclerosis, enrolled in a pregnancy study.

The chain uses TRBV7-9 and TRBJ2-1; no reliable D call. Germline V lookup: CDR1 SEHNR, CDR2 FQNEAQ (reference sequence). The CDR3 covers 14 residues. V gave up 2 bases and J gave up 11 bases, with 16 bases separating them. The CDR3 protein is CASSLSRSYPKQFF. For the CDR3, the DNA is TGTGCCAGCAGCTTATCTAGATCGTACCCGAAGCAGTTCTTC.

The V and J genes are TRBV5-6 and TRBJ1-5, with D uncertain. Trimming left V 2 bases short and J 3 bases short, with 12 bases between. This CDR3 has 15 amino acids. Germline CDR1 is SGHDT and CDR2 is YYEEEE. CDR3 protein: CASSFSGTPNQPQHF. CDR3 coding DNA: TGTGCCAGCAGCTTCTCTGGCACCCCCAATCAGCCCCAGCATTTT.

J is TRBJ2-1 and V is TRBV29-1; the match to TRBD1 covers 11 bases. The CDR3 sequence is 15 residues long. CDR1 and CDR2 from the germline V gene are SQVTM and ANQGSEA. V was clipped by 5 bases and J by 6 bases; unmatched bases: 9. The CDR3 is CSVTSGTGGFNEQFF. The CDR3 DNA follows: TGCAGCGTTACGAGTGGGACAGGGGGTTTCAATGAGCAGTTCTTC.

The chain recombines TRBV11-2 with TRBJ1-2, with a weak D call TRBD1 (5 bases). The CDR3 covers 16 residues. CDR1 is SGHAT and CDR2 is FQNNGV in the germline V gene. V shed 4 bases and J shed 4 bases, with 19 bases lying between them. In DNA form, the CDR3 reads TGTGCCAGCAGCTCCGAGCGCGTACAGGAGATCTATGGCTACACCTTC. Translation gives CASSSERVQEIYGYTF.

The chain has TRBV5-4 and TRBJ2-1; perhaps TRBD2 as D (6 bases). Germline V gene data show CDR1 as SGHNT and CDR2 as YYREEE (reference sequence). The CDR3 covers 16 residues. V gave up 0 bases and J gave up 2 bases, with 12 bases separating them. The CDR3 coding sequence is TGTGCCAGCAGCTTGGGTGCGGGAAGAGCCTACAATGAGCAGTTCTTC. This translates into CASSLGAGRAYNEQFF.

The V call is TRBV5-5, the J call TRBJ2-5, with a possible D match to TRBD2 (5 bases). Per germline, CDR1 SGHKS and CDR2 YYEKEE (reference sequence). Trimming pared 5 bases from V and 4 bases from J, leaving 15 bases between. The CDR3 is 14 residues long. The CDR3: CASREERGRETQYF. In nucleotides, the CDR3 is TGTGCCAGCAGAGAGGAGAGAGGGCGAGAGACCCAGTACTTC.

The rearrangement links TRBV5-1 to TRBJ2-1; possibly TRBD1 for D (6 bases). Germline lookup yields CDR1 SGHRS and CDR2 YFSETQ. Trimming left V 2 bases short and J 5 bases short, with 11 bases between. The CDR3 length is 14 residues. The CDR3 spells CASSLGGQHNEQFF. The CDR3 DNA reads TGCGCCAGCAGCTTAGGAGGACAGCACAATGAGCAGTTCTTC.

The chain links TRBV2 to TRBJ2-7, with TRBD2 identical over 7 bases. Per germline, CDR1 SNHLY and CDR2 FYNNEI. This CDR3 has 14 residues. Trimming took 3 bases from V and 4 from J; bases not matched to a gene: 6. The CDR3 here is CASSEEGGPYEQYF. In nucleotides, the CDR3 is TGTGCCAGCAGTGAGGAGGGAGGGCCGTACGAGCAGTACTTC.

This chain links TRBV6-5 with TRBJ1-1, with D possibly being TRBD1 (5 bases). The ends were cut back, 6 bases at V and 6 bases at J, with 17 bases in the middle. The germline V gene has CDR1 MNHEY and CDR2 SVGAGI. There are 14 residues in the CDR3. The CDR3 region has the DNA TGTGCCAGCAGCGAACATTTCCGGGGGGCTGAAGCTTTCTTT. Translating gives CASSEHFRGAEAFF.

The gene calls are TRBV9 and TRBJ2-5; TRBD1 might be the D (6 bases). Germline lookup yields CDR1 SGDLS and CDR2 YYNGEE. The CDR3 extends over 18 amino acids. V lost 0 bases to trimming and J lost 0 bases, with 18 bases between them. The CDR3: CASSVGIRDTLYQETQYF. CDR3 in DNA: TGTGCCAGCAGCGTAGGAATACGGGACACCCTGTACCAAGAGACCCAGTACTTC.

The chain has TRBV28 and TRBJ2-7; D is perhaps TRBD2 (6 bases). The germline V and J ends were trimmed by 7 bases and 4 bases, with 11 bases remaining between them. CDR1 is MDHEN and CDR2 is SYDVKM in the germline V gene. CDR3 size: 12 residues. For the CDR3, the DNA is TGTGCCAGCACCCGGGGGTGGTACGAGCAGTACTTC. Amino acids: CASTRGWYEQYF. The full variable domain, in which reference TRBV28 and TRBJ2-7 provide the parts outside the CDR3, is DVKVTQSSRYLVKRTGEKVFLECVQDMDHENMFWYRQDPGLGLRLIYFSYDVKMKEKGDIPEGYSVSREKKERFSLILESASTNQTSMYLCASTRGWYEQYFGPGTRLTVT.

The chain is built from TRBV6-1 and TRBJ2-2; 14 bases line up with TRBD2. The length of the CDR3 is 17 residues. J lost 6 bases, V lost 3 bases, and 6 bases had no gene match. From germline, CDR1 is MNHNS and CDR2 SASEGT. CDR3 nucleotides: TGTGCCAGCAGTGATGTGGGACTAGCGGGAGTATCCGGGGAGCTGTTTTTT. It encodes CASSDVGLAGVSGELFF.

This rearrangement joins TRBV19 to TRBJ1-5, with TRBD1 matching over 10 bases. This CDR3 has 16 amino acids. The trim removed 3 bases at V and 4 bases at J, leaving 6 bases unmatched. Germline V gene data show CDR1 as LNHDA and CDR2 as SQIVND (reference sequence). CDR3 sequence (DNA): TGTGCCAGTAGTATGACAGGGGGCGCGACTAATCAGCCCCAGCATTTT. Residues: CASSMTGGATNQPQHF.

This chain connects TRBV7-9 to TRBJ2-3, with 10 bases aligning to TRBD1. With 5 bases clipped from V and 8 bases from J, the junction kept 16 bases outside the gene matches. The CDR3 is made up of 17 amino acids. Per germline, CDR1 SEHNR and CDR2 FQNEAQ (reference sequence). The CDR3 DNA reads TGTGCCAGCAGCCCTAGCTTGGGACAGGGGACCTGGTCTACGCAGTATTTT. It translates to CASSPSLGQGTWSTQYF.

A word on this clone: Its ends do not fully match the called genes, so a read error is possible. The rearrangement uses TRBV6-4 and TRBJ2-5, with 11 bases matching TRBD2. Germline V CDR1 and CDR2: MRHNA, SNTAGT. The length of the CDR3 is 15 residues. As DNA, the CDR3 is TGTGCCAGCAGTTACTCGACTAGCGGGAAAGAGACCCAGTACTTC. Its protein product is CASSYSTSGKETQYF.

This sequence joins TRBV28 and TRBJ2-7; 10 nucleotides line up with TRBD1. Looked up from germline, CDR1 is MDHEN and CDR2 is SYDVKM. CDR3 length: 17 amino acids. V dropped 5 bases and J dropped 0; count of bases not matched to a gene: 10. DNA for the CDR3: TGTGCCAGCAGTCGGAAACCGGGACAGGGGAGCTCCTACGAGCAGTACTTC. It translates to CASSRKPGQGSSYEQYF. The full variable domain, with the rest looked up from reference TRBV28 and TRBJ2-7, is DVKVTQSSRYLVKRTGEKVFLECVQDMDHENMFWYRQDPGLGLRLIYFSYDVKMKEKGDIPEGYSVSREKKERFSLILESASTNQTSMYLCASSRKPGQGSSYEQYFGPGTRLTVT.

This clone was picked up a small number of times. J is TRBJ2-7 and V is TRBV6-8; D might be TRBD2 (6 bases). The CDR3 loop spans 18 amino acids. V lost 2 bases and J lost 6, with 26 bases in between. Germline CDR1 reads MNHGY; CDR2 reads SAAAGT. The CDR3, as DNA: TGTGCCAGCAGTTACCCCCAACCTTCCGGGACTTCCAAGGGCGAGCAGTACTTC. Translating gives CASSYPQPSGTSKGEQYF.

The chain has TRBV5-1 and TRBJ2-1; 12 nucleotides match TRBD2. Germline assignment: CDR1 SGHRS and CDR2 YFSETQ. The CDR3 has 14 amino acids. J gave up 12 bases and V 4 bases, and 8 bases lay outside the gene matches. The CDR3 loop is CASSDMTSGSWQFF. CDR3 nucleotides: TGCGCCAGCAGCGATATGACTAGCGGGAGCTGGCAGTTCTTC.

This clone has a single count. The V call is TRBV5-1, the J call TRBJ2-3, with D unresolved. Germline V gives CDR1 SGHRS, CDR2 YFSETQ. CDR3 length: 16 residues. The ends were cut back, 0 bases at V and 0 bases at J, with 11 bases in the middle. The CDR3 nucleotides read TGCGCCAGCAGCTTGGTTAAGGCGGCTAGCACAGATACGCAGTATTTT. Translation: CASSLVKAASTDTQYF.

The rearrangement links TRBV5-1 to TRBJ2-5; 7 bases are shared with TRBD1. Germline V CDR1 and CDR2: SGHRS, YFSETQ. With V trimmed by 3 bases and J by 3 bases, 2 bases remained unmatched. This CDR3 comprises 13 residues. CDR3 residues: CASSYTGEETQYF. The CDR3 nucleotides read TGCGCCAGCAGCTATACAGGGGAAGAGACCCAGTACTTC.

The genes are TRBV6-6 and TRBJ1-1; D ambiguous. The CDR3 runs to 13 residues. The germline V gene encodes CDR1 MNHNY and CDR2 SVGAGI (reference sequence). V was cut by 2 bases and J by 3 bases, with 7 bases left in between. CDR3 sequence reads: CASSYVIDTEAFF. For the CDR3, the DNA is TGTGCCAGCAGTTACGTAATAGACACTGAAGCTTTCTTT.

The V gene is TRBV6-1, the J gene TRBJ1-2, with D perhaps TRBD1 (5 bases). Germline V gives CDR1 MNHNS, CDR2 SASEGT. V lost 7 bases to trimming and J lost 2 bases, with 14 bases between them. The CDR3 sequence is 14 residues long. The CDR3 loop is CASMVGGGNYGYTF. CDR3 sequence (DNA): TGTGCCAGCATGGTGGGGGGAGGCAACTATGGCTACACCTTC.

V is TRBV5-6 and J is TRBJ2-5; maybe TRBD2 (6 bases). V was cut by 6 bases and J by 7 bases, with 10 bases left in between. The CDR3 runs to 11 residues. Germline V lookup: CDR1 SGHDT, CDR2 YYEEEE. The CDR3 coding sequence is TGTGCCAGCACCCCGGAGGGGACCCAGTACTTC. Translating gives CASTPEGTQYF.

In DNA form, the CDR3 reads TGTGCCAGCAGCTTAGTTAGCGGGAGGGATTTTCCCGAGCAGTACTTC. It specifies CASSLVSGRDFPEQYF. The V call is TRBV7-9, the J call TRBJ2-7; 11 bases line up with TRBD2. Germline V gene sequence: CDR1 SEHNR, CDR2 FQNEAQ (reference sequence). V lost 1 base and J lost 6; bases outside the gene matches: 8. The CDR3 length is 16 residues.

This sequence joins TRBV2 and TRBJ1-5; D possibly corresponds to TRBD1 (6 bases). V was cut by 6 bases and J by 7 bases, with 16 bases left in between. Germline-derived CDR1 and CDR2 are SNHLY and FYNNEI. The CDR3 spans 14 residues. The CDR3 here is CASRIGGEGQPQHF. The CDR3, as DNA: TGTGCCAGCAGGATAGGGGGGGAAGGACAGCCCCAGCATTTT.

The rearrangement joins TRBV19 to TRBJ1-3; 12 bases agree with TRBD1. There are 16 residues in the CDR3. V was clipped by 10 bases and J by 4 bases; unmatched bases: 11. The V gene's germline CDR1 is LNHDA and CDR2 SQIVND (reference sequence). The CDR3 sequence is CATRGLGQGAGNTIYF. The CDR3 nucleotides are TGTGCCACCCGGGGTTTGGGACAGGGGGCAGGAAACACCATATATTTT.

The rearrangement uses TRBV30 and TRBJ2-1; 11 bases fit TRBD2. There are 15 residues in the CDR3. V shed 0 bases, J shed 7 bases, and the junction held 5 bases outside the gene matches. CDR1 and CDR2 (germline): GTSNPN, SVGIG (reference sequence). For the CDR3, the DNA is TGTGCCTGGAGTGTACCTAGCGGGGGGCTTAATGAGCAGTTCTTC. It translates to CAWSVPSGGLNEQFF.

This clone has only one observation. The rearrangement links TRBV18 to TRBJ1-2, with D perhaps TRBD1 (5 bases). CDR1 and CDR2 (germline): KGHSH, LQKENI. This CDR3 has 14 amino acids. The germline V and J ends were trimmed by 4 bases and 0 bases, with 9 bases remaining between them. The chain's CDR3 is CASSLTDTNYGYTF. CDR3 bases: TGTGCCAGCTCACTGACAGATACTAACTATGGCTACACCTTC.

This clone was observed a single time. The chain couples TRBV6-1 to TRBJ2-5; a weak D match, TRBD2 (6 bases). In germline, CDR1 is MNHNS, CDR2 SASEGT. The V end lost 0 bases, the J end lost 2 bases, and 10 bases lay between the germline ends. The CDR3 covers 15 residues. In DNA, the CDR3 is TGTGCCAGCAGTGAAGCGTGGCGGGGTCAAGAGACCCAGTACTTC. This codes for CASSEAWRGQETQYF.

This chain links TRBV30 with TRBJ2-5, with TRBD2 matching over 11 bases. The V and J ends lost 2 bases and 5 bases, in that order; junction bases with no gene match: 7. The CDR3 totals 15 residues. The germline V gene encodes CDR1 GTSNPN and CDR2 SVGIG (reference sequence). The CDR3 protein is CAWSIAGGPMETQYF. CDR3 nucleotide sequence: TGTGCCTGGAGTATAGCGGGAGGGCCGATGGAGACCCAGTACTTC.

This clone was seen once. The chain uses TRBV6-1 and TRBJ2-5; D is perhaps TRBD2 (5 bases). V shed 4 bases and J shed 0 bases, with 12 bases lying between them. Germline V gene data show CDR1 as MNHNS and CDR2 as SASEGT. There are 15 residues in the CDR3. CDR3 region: CASSVQRTHQETQYF. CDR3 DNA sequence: TGTGCCAGCAGTGTTCAGCGGACTCACCAAGAGACCCAGTACTTC.

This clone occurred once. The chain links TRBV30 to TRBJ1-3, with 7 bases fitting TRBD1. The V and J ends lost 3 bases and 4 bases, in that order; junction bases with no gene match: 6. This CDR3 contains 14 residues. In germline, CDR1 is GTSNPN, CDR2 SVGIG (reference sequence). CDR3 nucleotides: TGTGCCTGGAGCGATCCGACAGGGGGAAACACCATATATTTT. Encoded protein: CAWSDPTGGNTIYF.